This passage covers 20 T cell receptor beta chains from one sample sequenced in a study of shared clonotypes between healthy human individuals (dated by TCRdb to 2020 to 2022). CD8 naive samples consisted of CD45RO-negative cells that were positively selected for CCR7, yielding a CD45RA+CCR7+ population without TemRA cells. Libraries were constructed by the immunoSEQ multiplex PCR assay. TCRdb stores this immuneACCESS table with in-frame sequences only. Part of the clones is absent; in the studies checked, under half of the shortfall reflects unresolved V genes, and no reason is known for the rest. For this sample the table gives roughly 2,000,000 clones, of which just under 95% were detected only once. The top ten clones comprise about 1.7% of the sample. Source material: naive CD8+ T cells from PBMCs. This sample's cell subset or site label indicates: CD45RA+CCR7+. The origin of the receptors is a man aged 18-30 years in good health. Some clones in this sample may be carry-over from other donors' samples.

This sequence joins TRBV6-5 and TRBJ2-1; D remains unclear. Per the germline V gene, CDR1 is MNHEY and CDR2 is SVGAGI. The V gene lost 6 bases and the J gene lost 8 bases, with 11 bases spanning the gap. This CDR3 comprises 12 residues. In nucleotides, the CDR3 is TGTGCCAGCAGAACGCGGTGGGATGAGCAGTTCTTC. This translates into CASRTRWDEQFF.

The chain has TRBV7-9 and TRBJ2-6, with unresolved D. Germline CDR1 reads SEHNR; CDR2 reads FQNEAQ (reference sequence). Trimming left V 5 bases short and J 0 bases short, with 8 bases between. CDR3 size: 15 residues. CDR3 protein: CASSQKSSGANVLTF. The CDR3 coding sequence is TGTGCCAGCAGCCAAAAGAGCTCTGGGGCCAACGTCCTGACTTTC.

This chain uses TRBV27 with TRBJ2-7; TRBD2 is a possible D gene (5 bases). CDR1 is MNHEY, CDR2 SMNVEV, per germline (reference sequence). V lost 0 bases and J 3 bases, leaving 12 bases between the germline ends. The CDR3 is made up of 15 amino acids. CDR3 sequence: CASSLSEGVGYEQYF. The CDR3 coding sequence is TGTGCCAGCAGTTTATCCGAGGGCGTCGGCTACGAGCAGTACTTC.

V usage is TRBV6-5 and J usage is TRBJ2-1; TRBD2 is a possible D gene (6 bases). The germline CDR1 and CDR2 sequences are MNHEY and SVGAGI. Trimming removed 6 bases from V and 8 bases from J, with 20 bases in between. The CDR3 sequence is 15 residues long. This CDR3 reads CASSGRGSVKYEQFF. The CDR3, as DNA: TGTGCCAGCAGCGGCCGGGGGTCCGTGAAGTATGAGCAGTTCTTC.

The rearrangement joins TRBV9 to TRBJ2-7, with D tentatively TRBD1 or TRBD2 (5 bases each). Trimming took 4 bases from V and 7 from J, leaving 18 bases between them. The germline CDR1 and CDR2 sequences are SGDLS and YYNGEE. This CDR3 is 14 amino acids long. CDR3 sequence reads: CASSPYGTAREQYF. The CDR3 coding sequence is TGTGCCAGCAGCCCCTACGGGACCGCACGGGAGCAGTACTTC.

This clone appeared once. The chain employs TRBV7-9 and TRBJ1-4; D might be TRBD1 (5 bases). V was pared by 3 bases and J by 8 bases, with 10 bases between. This CDR3 contains 13 residues. The V gene's germline CDR1 is SEHNR and CDR2 FQNEAQ (reference sequence). The CDR3 DNA reads as TGTGCCAGCAGCTTGTGGGGGGAGGAAAAACTGTTTTTT. Translated: CASSLWGEEKLFF.

The chain is built from TRBV15 and TRBJ2-7, with unresolved D. The CDR3 is 17 residues long. Trimming left V 1 base short and J 3 bases short, with 19 bases between. Germline CDR1 LNHNV, CDR2 YYDKDF (reference sequence). The CDR3 region is CATSRASDPGRVYEQYF. The CDR3 region has the DNA TGTGCCACCAGCAGAGCCAGTGACCCCGGAAGAGTCTACGAGCAGTACTTC.

The chain combines TRBV4-2 with TRBJ2-6; perhaps TRBD1 as D (6 bases). This CDR3 has 15 residues. V was cut by 4 bases and J by 2 bases, with 9 bases left in between. CDR1 and CDR2 (germline): LGHNA, YNFKEQ. The DNA for the CDR3 is TGTGCCAGCAGCCCCAGACAGGCTGGGGCCAACGTCCTGACTTTC. Protein product: CASSPRQAGANVLTF.

This clone was detected only once. The V call is TRBV7-9, the J call TRBJ2-1; D perhaps matches TRBD2 (5 bases). Trimming left V 6 bases short and J 4 bases short, with 19 bases between. The CDR3 loop spans 16 amino acids. Per germline, CDR1 SEHNR and CDR2 FQNEAQ (reference sequence). CDR3 sequence (DNA): TGTGCCAGCAGACACCCGGGCAGCGGAGAGTACAATGAGCAGTTCTTC. Residues: CASRHPGSGEYNEQFF.

This clone was seen just once. This rearrangement joins TRBV10-3 to TRBJ2-7; 11 bases agree with TRBD2. The V gene's germline CDR1 is ENHRY and CDR2 SYGVKD. J gave up 4 bases and V 4 bases, and 9 bases lay outside the gene matches. The CDR3 consists of 16 residues. This CDR3 is CAISAPLAGERYEQYF. The CDR3 DNA follows: TGTGCCATCAGTGCCCCACTAGCGGGAGAGCGGTACGAGCAGTACTTC.

Note on this clone: Other DNA sequences of this sample code for an identical CDR3. J is TRBJ2-7 and V is TRBV7-2; 8 nucleotides agree with TRBD2. V trimming: 0 bases; J trimming: 5 bases; junction bases outside the gene matches: 3. The CDR3 totals 14 residues. Germline loops: CDR1 SGHTA, CDR2 FQGNSA. In DNA form, the CDR3 reads TGTGCCAGCAGCTTAGCCGGGAGGGCTCACGAGCAGTACTTC. Translating it yields CASSLAGRAHEQYF.

The chain has TRBV28 and TRBJ1-5; TRBD1 matches 10 bases. Trimming cost V 3 bases and J 3 bases; bases outside gene matches: 17. CDR1 and CDR2 (germline): MDHEN, SYDVKM. The CDR3 has 20 amino acids. CDR3 sequence reads: CASSFPTGTGEERDNQPQHF. The CDR3 DNA reads as TGTGCCAGCAGTTTCCCGACCGGGACAGGGGAAGAAAGGGACAATCAGCCCCAGCATTTT.

CDR3 amino acids: CASSLSKAASNYGYTF. DNA for the CDR3: TGTGCCAGCAGTTTATCGAAGGCGGCTTCTAACTATGGCTACACCTTC. The chain uses TRBV27 and TRBJ1-2; D is unclear. V lost 0 bases to trimming and J lost 0 bases, with 11 bases between them. The germline CDR1 and CDR2 sequences are MNHEY and SMNVEV (reference sequence). This CDR3 has 16 residues.

The rearrangement links TRBV7-8 to TRBJ2-5; weak D call: TRBD2 (7 bases). Trimming pared 4 bases from V and 4 bases from J, leaving 10 bases between. Germline V gene data show CDR1 as SGHVS and CDR2 as FQNEAQ. This CDR3 spans 13 amino acids. The CDR3 reads CASSWGGRETQYF. Written as DNA, the CDR3 is TGTGCCAGCAGCTGGGGGGGGCGAGAGACCCAGTACTTC.

The chain recombines TRBV5-1 with TRBJ2-1; D might be TRBD1 (6 bases). Germline loops: CDR1 SGHRS, CDR2 YFSETQ. V was shortened by 0 bases and J by 0 bases, with 13 bases between the two germline ends. The CDR3 contains 17 residues. In DNA, the CDR3 is TGCGCCAGCAGCTTGGTCCTTAGGGGGAGCTCCTACAATGAGCAGTTCTTC. Protein product: CASSLVLRGSSYNEQFF. The variable domain in full, completed from reference TRBV5-1 and TRBJ2-1, reads KAGVTQTPRYLIKTRGQQVTLSCSPISGHRSVSWYQQTPGQGLQFLFEYFSETQRNKGNFPGRFSGRQFSNSRSEMNVSTLELGDSALYLCASSLVLRGSSYNEQFFGPGTRLTVL.

The chain is built from TRBV7-9 and TRBJ2-5, with D possibly being TRBD1 (5 bases). The germline V gene has CDR1 SEHNR and CDR2 FQNEAQ (reference sequence). V lost 5 bases to trimming and J lost 3 bases, with 22 bases between them. CDR3 length: 17 amino acids. The CDR3 loop reads CASSTSRRVKTKETQYF. Here the CDR3 DNA reads TGTGCCAGCAGCACCTCCCGCAGGGTGAAGACCAAAGAGACCCAGTACTTC.

V usage is TRBV19 and J usage is TRBJ1-5, with no clear D. Germline CDR1 and CDR2: LNHDA and SQIVND (reference sequence). Trimming stripped 7 bases from V and 7 bases from J, with 17 bases between. The CDR3 covers 14 residues. The CDR3 protein is CASTGEGFRQPQHF. CDR3 DNA: TGTGCCAGTACTGGGGAAGGGTTTAGGCAGCCCCAGCATTTT.

The rearrangement links TRBV28 to TRBJ1-4; D unresolved. The V and J ends lost 11 bases and 8 bases respectively, with 21 bases between them. The CDR3 contains 14 residues. From germline, CDR1 is MDHEN and CDR2 SYDVKM. The CDR3 loop reads CAPEAPNPCEKLFF. The CDR3 coding sequence is TGTGCCCCGGAGGCCCCAAATCCATGCGAAAAACTGTTTTTT.

The chain joins TRBV5-4 to TRBJ1-4, with a possible D match to TRBD1 (5 bases). V shed 3 bases and J shed 3 bases, with 21 bases lying between them. Germline-derived CDR1 and CDR2 are SGHNT and YYREEE (reference sequence). This CDR3 has 18 amino acids. DNA of the CDR3: TGTGCCAGCAGCTCCAAGGGCCTGGGGGGGACGGCTAATGAAAAACTGTTTTTT. Amino acids: CASSSKGLGGTANEKLFF.

V usage is TRBV28 and J usage is TRBJ2-5, with 11 bases identical to TRBD2. CDR1 and CDR2 from the germline V gene are MDHEN and SYDVKM. The CDR3 runs 14 residues. The ends lost 6 bases at V and 3 bases at J; junction bases unmatched: 3. The CDR3 reads CASRTSGNKETQYF. CDR3 nucleotide sequence: TGTGCCAGCAGGACTAGCGGGAACAAAGAGACCCAGTACTTC.